The entry below gives a single T cell receptor beta chain sequence along with its context. Its antigen is still unknown. This entry comes from a study of T-cell reconstitution after alpha-beta-depleted transplantation in children. With V trimmed by 0 bases and J by 12 bases, 5 bases remained unmatched. The CDR3 length is 12 residues. Germline CDR1 and CDR2: MNHEY and SMNVEV (reference sequence). Study results and limitations: It was newly produced T cells that mostly accounted for T-cell counts and diversity one year after transplant. The high TCRbeta diversity at day 60 in some patients came from surviving recipient T cells and thymic progenitors.

Preparing the TCRbeta library involved the use of unique molecular identifiers. MiXCR, run by TCRdb on the PCR reads, gives a single entry per CDR3 protein. The sample holds about 830,000 distinct CDR3 sequences, about 15% seen once. This chain connects TRBV27 to TRBJ2-7; 7 bases align to TRBD1. Sequences were derived from PBMCs, mostly from graft donor cells, sampled 360 days after TCRalphabeta/CD19-depleted stem cell transplant. This TCR was sampled from a male patient under 18 who had a stem cell transplant for acute lymphoblastic leukemia, so the T cells may come from the graft donor. The CDR3 DNA is TGTGCCAGCAGTTTATCCGGTGACAGGGCGTACTTC. This gives the protein CASSLSGDRAYF.